The 20 T cell receptor beta chains reported below all come from one sample, sequenced in a study of blood T cells in healthy people across ages (dated by TCRdb to the mid-2010s). The protocol used for the library was 5' RACE. Sequencing relied on an Illumina HiSeq 2500. A second PCR of roughly 6 to 11 cycles was run with a J-beta primer mix and a sample-barcoded 5' primer. Starting from the raw public reads, TCRdb applied fastp trimming at Q25, assembled clones with MiXCR and retained in-frame beta chains. When rows share a CDR3 protein, they turn into one entry using the most common DNA and genes. This sample holds over a million distinct CDR3 sequences; about 40% were observed only once. 7% to 9% of the sample is held by the ten biggest clonotypes. The sequencing sample was made of blood. These receptors originate from a woman younger than 30 in good health.

This clonotype was seen more than once but under ten times. The J gene is TRBJ2-1, the V gene TRBV6-7; 10 positions match TRBD2. TRBV6-7 is reported as an ORF; its role is uncertain. The CDR3 runs 15 residues. Losses at the gene ends were 5 bases for V and 4 bases for J; bases not matched to a gene: 5. In DNA, the CDR3 is TGTGCCAGCAGTCATACTAGCGGGAAGTACAATGAGCAGTTCTTC. This translates into CASSHTSGKYNEQFF.

For the CDR3, the DNA is TGTGCCACCAGTAAGGGACAAAACACCGGGGAGCTGTTTTTT. This gives the protein CATSKGQNTGELFF. This chain uses TRBV19 with TRBJ2-2; possibly TRBD1 for D (6 bases). The CDR3 is 14 amino acids. CDR1 is LNHDA, CDR2 SQIVND, per germline (reference sequence). Trimming took 10 bases from V and 2 from J, leaving 14 bases between them.

A few counts support this clonotype. The chain combines TRBV5-1 with TRBJ2-1; 11 bases are a match to TRBD2. CDR1 SGHRS and CDR2 YFSETQ come from the germline V gene. This CDR3 is built from 17 residues. The trim removed 0 bases at V and 1 base at J, leaving 3 bases unmatched. In DNA, the CDR3 is TGCGCCAGCAGCTTGGTACTAGCGGGGGCATCCTACAATGAGCAGTTCTTC. It yields the protein CASSLVLAGASYNEQFF.

The sample holds a few counts of this clonotype. The chain has TRBV7-2 and TRBJ2-5; TRBD2 might be the D (6 bases). The CDR3 contains 14 residues. V lost 4 bases and J 3 bases, leaving 12 bases between the germline ends. Germline CDR1 reads SGHTA; CDR2 reads FQGNSA. Written as DNA, the CDR3 is TGTGCCAGCAGCTCGAGCGGGCTAAAAGAGACCCAGTACTTC. Amino acids: CASSSSGLKETQYF. Variable domain in full (rest from reference TRBV7-2 and TRBJ2-5): GAGVSQSPSNKVTEKGKDVELRCDPISGHTALYWYRQSLGQGLEFLIYFQGNSAPDKSGLPSDRFSAERTGGSVSTLTIQRTQQEDSAVYLCASSSSGLKETQYFGPGTRLLVL.

This clonotype was picked up a small number of times. CDR3 nucleotides: TGTGCCAGCAGTGAAAGGGCAGAGCTAGCCAAAAACATTCAGTACTTC. Translated, it gives CASSERAELAKNIQYF. The J gene is TRBJ2-4, the V gene TRBV6-1; D remains ambiguous. In germline, CDR1 is MNHNS, CDR2 SASEGT. The length of the CDR3 is 16 residues. V was cut by 2 bases and J by 0 bases, with 11 bases left in between.

V is TRBV9 and J is TRBJ2-1, with a possible D match to TRBD2 (6 bases). The germline gives CDR1 SGDLS, CDR2 YYNGEE. The CDR3 length is 16 residues. V was shortened by 4 bases and J by 4 bases, with 18 bases between the two germline ends. CDR3 sequence (DNA): TGTGCCAGCAGCCCCCCCCCGGGACTCATATACAATGAGCAGTTCTTC. Amino acids: CASSPPPGLIYNEQFF.

The genes are TRBV29-1 and TRBJ2-7, with D unresolved. Germline CDR1 and CDR2: SQVTM and ANQGSEA. CDR3 length: 13 residues. V was trimmed by 2 bases and J by 4 bases, leaving 12 bases between them. The DNA of the CDR3 is TGCAGCGTTGAACTCCAGGAACCTTACGAGCAGTACTTC. Encoded protein: CSVELQEPYEQYF.

This clonotype was detected a few times. The rearrangement joins TRBV15 to TRBJ1-2; a weak D match, TRBD1 (6 bases). CDR1 is LNHNV, CDR2 YYDKDF, per germline (reference sequence). The CDR3 consists of 12 residues. The V gene lost 6 bases and the J gene lost 8 bases, with 13 bases spanning the gap. This chain's CDR3 is CATSLGGGGYTF. DNA for the CDR3: TGTGCCACCAGTCTTGGGGGCGGAGGCTACACCTTC.

This clonotype has just one count. A clone one base away is much larger, so this may be a read error. The rearrangement uses TRBV4-1 and TRBJ2-6; D remains ambiguous. In germline, CDR1 is MGHRA, CDR2 YSYEKL. This CDR3 contains 16 residues. The DNA of the CDR3 is TGCGCCAGCAGCCAAGATCGGGCGGCTGGGACCAACGTCCTGACTTTC. Translation: CASSQDRAAGTNVLTF.

Comment on this clonotype: A clone one base away is much larger, so this may be a read error. This sequence joins TRBV12-3 or TRBV12-4 and TRBJ1-2; D is ambiguous. The germline V and J ends were trimmed by 3 bases and 7 bases, with 9 bases remaining between them. This CDR3 has 12 residues. The CDR3 is CASSFSAAGYTF. The CDR3, as DNA: TGTGCCAGCAGTTTTTCCGCGGCTGGCTACACCTTC.

This clonotype was detected only a few times. This chain links TRBV4-1 with TRBJ1-2; D is unclear. The germline V and J ends were trimmed by 1 base and 4 bases, with 13 bases remaining between them. The CDR3 consists of 15 residues. The germline gives CDR1 MGHRA, CDR2 YSYEKL. CDR3 coding DNA: TGCGCCAGCAGCCAAGTGGTGCGTTCCCTCTATGGCTACACCTTC. This sequence encodes CASSQVVRSLYGYTF.

This clonotype turned up a few times. V and J are TRBV20-1 and TRBJ2-7, with D perhaps matching TRBD2 (5 bases). In germline, CDR1 is DFQATT, CDR2 SNEGSKA (reference sequence). The CDR3 is 13 residues long. V gave up 1 base and J gave up 7 bases, with 14 bases separating them. Here the CDR3 DNA reads TGCAGTGCTAGAGGGCGGGCTACTGGAGAGCAGTACTTC. As protein: CSARGRATGEQYF.

The chain combines TRBV20-1 with TRBJ2-1, with 9 positions matching TRBD2. The J call may not be correct, given that the DNA end is closer to TRBJ2-7. CDR1 DFQATT and CDR2 SNEGSKA come from the germline V gene (reference sequence). The CDR3 length is 13 residues. CDR3: CSPTSGSYNEQYF. Written as DNA, the CDR3 is TGCAGCCCGACTAGCGGTTCCTACAATGAGCAGTACTTC.

This clonotype was seen a few times. This chain uses TRBV20-1 with TRBJ2-1; TRBD1 matches at 9 bases. Germline V gene sequence: CDR1 DFQATT, CDR2 SNEGSKA (reference sequence). CDR3 length: 15 residues. DNA for the CDR3: TGCAGCCATCCGGCCCCGGACAGGGGAGGCAATGAGCAGTTCTTC. Translated, it gives CSHPAPDRGGNEQFF.

The chain has TRBV30 and TRBJ1-2, with a weak D call TRBD1 (5 bases). CDR3 length equals 13 residues. V lost 8 bases, J lost 4 bases, and 17 bases lay in between. Germline-derived CDR1 and CDR2 are GTSNPN and SVGIG (reference sequence). The CDR3 DNA reads TGTGCCACACAGGTCGGGCTTGGCTATGGCTACACCTTC. It codes for CATQVGLGYGYTF.

The chain links TRBV7-6 to TRBJ1-3, with 7 positions matching TRBD1. This CDR3 comprises 15 residues. Germline CDR1 and CDR2: SGHVS and FNYEAQ. The V and J ends lost 4 bases and 1 base, in that order; junction bases with no gene match: 4. CDR3 coding DNA: TGTGCCAGCAGCTCGCCGACAGGGTCTGGAAACACCATATATTTT. It translates to CASSSPTGSGNTIYF.

The chain uses TRBV4-1 and TRBJ2-7; maybe TRBD2 (6 bases). V was pared by 0 bases and J by 2 bases, with 20 bases between. Germline V CDR1 and CDR2: MGHRA, YSYEKL. The CDR3 extends over 18 amino acids. CDR3 loop: CASSQEQLGAGPAYEQYF. For the CDR3, the DNA is TGCGCCAGCAGCCAAGAACAGTTAGGGGCGGGACCCGCCTACGAGCAGTACTTC.

The CDR3 spells CASSRTGRNSPLHF. CDR3 in DNA: TGTGCCAGCAGTCGGACAGGGCGGAATTCACCCCTCCACTTT. The genes are TRBV6-5 and TRBJ1-6; 8 bases fit TRBD1. Germline values: CDR1 MNHEY, CDR2 SVGAGI. CDR3 length: 14 residues. J lost 7 bases, V lost 5 bases, and 4 bases had no gene match.

V gene TRBV27 combines with J gene TRBJ2-3; D ambiguous. CDR1 and CDR2 from the germline V gene are MNHEY and SMNVEV (reference sequence). With 0 bases removed from V and 6 bases from J, the gap between germline ends came to 19 bases. The CDR3 length is 17 residues. CDR3 loop: CASSLSPISQIGDTQYF. The CDR3 coding sequence is TGTGCCAGCAGTTTATCTCCAATATCCCAAATTGGGGATACGCAGTATTTT.

Concerning this clonotype: With a much larger clone just one base away, this may be a read error. V and J are TRBV5-1 and TRBJ1-1, with D perhaps matching TRBD1 (5 bases). Germline V gene data show CDR1 as SGHRS and CDR2 as YFSETQ. The V and J ends lost 4 bases and 5 bases respectively, with 15 bases between them. The CDR3 has 14 amino acids. The CDR3 reads CASSVGGVWTEAFF. The CDR3 nucleotides are TGCGCCAGCAGCGTGGGAGGGGTTTGGACTGAAGCTTTCTTT.